These 13 T cell receptor beta chains share one sample of origin, sequenced in a study of neoadjuvant nivolumab and ipilimumab in lung cancer. Assay used: immunoSEQ multiplex PCR; TCRdb lists only in-frame clones, some missing. Among thousands of clones, roughly 76% were seen once, and the ten largest hold around 5%. The sequenced sample was normal lung tissue adjacent to the tumor, obtained after neoadjuvant nivolumab, alone or with ipilimumab, at or shortly before surgery. These receptors came from an adult with non-small cell lung cancer. Some clones in this sample may be carry-over from other donors' samples.

The V and J genes are TRBV5-6 and TRBJ2-7, with 8 bases fitting TRBD1. V gave up 4 bases and J gave up 7 bases; unmatched junction bases: 19. The CDR3 has 17 amino acids. CDR1 is SGHDT and CDR2 is YYEEEE in the germline V gene. The CDR3 sequence is CASSPLQGALLRSEQYF. The CDR3 DNA reads as TGTGCCAGCAGCCCGTTGCAGGGGGCCCTTCTTAGGAGTGAGCAGTACTTC. The complete variable domain, with remaining parts taken from reference TRBV5-6 and TRBJ2-7, reads DAGVTQSPTHLIKTRGQQVTLRCSPKSGHDTVSWYQQALGQGPQFIFQYYEEEERQRGNFPDRFSGHQFPNYSSELNVNALLLGDSALYLCASSPLQGALLRSEQYFGPGTRLTVT.

V gene TRBV7-9 combines with J gene TRBJ2-1, with unresolved D. The V gene lost 1 base and the J gene lost 8 bases, with 6 bases spanning the gap. Germline CDR1 SEHNR, CDR2 FQNEAQ (reference sequence). CDR3 length: 12 amino acids. The CDR3 DNA sequence: TGTGCCAGCAGCTTAGGGAACTATGAGCAGTTCTTC. This sequence encodes CASSLGNYEQFF.

The rearrangement links TRBV15 to TRBJ2-1; 7 nucleotides agree with TRBD2. The CDR3 covers 19 residues. With V trimmed by 0 bases and J by 4 bases, 15 bases remained unmatched. CDR1 is LNHNV, CDR2 YYDKDF, per germline (reference sequence). CDR3 sequence reads: CATSRDPRAAGTPYNEQFF. Written as DNA, the CDR3 is TGTGCCACCAGCAGAGATCCGAGGGCAGCGGGAACTCCTTACAATGAGCAGTTCTTC.

V and J are TRBV10-3 and TRBJ2-1; D is unresolved. This CDR3 is built from 14 residues. Germline CDR1 is ENHRY and CDR2 is SYGVKD. The V and J ends lost 3 bases and 5 bases respectively, with 11 bases between them. CDR3: CAISDRSKDNEQFF. DNA for the CDR3: TGTGCCATCAGTGATCGGAGCAAAGACAATGAGCAGTTCTTC.

The chain links TRBV19 to TRBJ1-1; D uncertain. Trimming pared 6 bases from V and 4 bases from J, leaving 12 bases between. CDR1 and CDR2 from the germline V gene are LNHDA and SQIVND (reference sequence). This CDR3 contains 13 residues. The CDR3 is CASSLKVRTEAFF. The DNA of the CDR3 is TGTGCCAGTAGCCTCAAAGTCCGCACTGAAGCTTTCTTT.

This chain joins TRBV10-2 and TRBJ2-7, with a weak D call TRBD1 (6 bases). CDR3 length: 12 amino acids. CDR1 WSHSY and CDR2 SAAADI come from the germline V gene. V was trimmed by 3 bases and J by 7 bases, leaving 10 bases between them. CDR3: CASSDRGKEQYF. In DNA, the CDR3 is TGCGCCAGCAGTGATAGGGGGAAAGAGCAGTACTTC.

The chain employs TRBV7-8 and TRBJ2-1; 11 positions agree with TRBD2. The germline V gene has CDR1 SGHVS and CDR2 FQNEAQ. The CDR3 sequence is 16 residues long. The V and J ends lost 5 bases and 3 bases, in that order; junction bases with no gene match: 6. The CDR3 region is CASSPWTSGFYNEQFF. CDR3 nucleotide sequence: TGTGCCAGCAGCCCCTGGACTAGCGGGTTCTACAATGAGCAGTTCTTC.

This clone was picked up a small number of times. CDR3 sequence: CASSFTGTSNQPQHF. The CDR3 bases are TGTGCCAGCAGCTTTACCGGGACGAGCAATCAGCCCCAGCATTTT. The V gene is TRBV7-2, the J gene TRBJ1-5, with D perhaps TRBD1 (5 bases). CDR3 length: 15 residues. Germline lookup yields CDR1 SGHTA and CDR2 FQGNSA. Trimming pared 3 bases from V and 1 base from J, leaving 10 bases between. The full variable domain, completed using reference TRBV7-2 and TRBJ1-5, is GAGVSQSPSNKVTEKGKDVELRCDPISGHTALYWYRQSLGQGLEFLIYFQGNSAPDKSGLPSDRFSAERTGGSVSTLTIQRTQQEDSAVYLCASSFTGTSNQPQHFGDGTRLSIL.

This chain uses TRBV30 with TRBJ2-7; D possibly corresponds to TRBD2 (5 bases). The CDR3 has 14 amino acids. V shed 4 bases and J shed 1 base, with 14 bases lying between them. Germline CDR1 is GTSNPN and CDR2 is SVGIG (reference sequence). CDR3 bases: TGTGCCTGGACTCGGACTGGGGTGTCCTACGAGCAGTACTTC. It codes for CAWTRTGVSYEQYF.

The V and J genes are TRBV10-3 and TRBJ2-6; D not certain. Trimming removed 6 bases from V and 0 bases from J, with 18 bases in between. Germline CDR1 and CDR2: ENHRY and SYGVKD. The CDR3 runs 18 residues. The CDR3 protein is CAISQLFGYSSGANVLTF. DNA of the CDR3: TGTGCCATCAGCCAGTTGTTTGGCTACAGCTCTGGGGCCAACGTCCTGACTTTC.

The genes are TRBV6-5 and TRBJ2-7; TRBD1 agrees at 10 bases. Germline V CDR1 and CDR2: MNHEY, SVGAGI. The CDR3 runs to 15 residues. V dropped 5 bases and J dropped 2; count of bases not matched to a gene: 6. CDR3 loop: CASSKRDRGPYEQYF. CDR3 sequence (DNA): TGTGCCAGCAGTAAACGGGACAGGGGTCCCTACGAGCAGTACTTC.

V is TRBV6-5 and J is TRBJ2-7; possible D gene TRBD1, 5 bases. CDR1 is MNHEY, CDR2 SVGAGI, per germline. There are 11 residues in the CDR3. V was trimmed by 2 bases and J by 6 bases, leaving 5 bases between them. DNA for the CDR3: TGTGCCAGCAGTTACACAGGCGAGCAGTACTTC. Translating gives CASSYTGEQYF.

V usage is TRBV2 and J usage is TRBJ1-5, with TRBD1 matching over 8 bases. The CDR3 loop spans 14 amino acids. The V and J ends lost 6 bases and 7 bases, in that order; junction bases with no gene match: 8. Germline V gene lookup returns CDR1 SNHLY and CDR2 FYNNEI. CDR3 in DNA: TGTGCCAGCAGCCCTTCAGGGGGCCACCAGCCCCAGCATTTT. Protein product: CASSPSGGHQPQHF.